The sequence of this T cell receptor beta chain was determined in a study of blood T cells in healthy people across ages. Across the study: About one barcoded beta molecule was captured per two T cells (by template switching). Study-level results: Because sorting was not performed, PBMCs prevented conclusive naive versus antigen-experienced comparison. There was a strong correlation between TCR beta diversity and naive T cell percentage.

CDR3 length equals 17 residues. The J segment lost 3 bases and the V segment lost 5 bases, leaving 15 bases of the junction unmatched. Germline V lookup: CDR1 SEHNR, CDR2 FQNEAQ (reference sequence). Alongside a J-beta primer mix, a sample-barcoded 5' primer served in a second PCR lasting roughly 7 to 12 cycles. Tagging of each cDNA molecule was performed by a template-switch adaptor with 12 random nucleotides. TCRdb re-called the 5' RACE reads through MiXCR, storing one row per CDR3 protein. The sample lists about 800,000 distinct CDR3 sequences, roughly 25% occurring once. Regarding this clonotype: The target antigen is unknown.

These data were also reused for a study on T cells of mothers and their children.

The sample was blood. The TCR comes from a boy younger than 18 in good health. The chain employs TRBV7-9 and TRBJ2-5; 7 nucleotides line up with TRBD1. This CDR3 reads CASSHFTGTVGEETQYF. CDR3 bases: TGTGCCAGCAGCCACTTTACCGGGACAGTGGGAGAAGAGACCCAGTACTTC.